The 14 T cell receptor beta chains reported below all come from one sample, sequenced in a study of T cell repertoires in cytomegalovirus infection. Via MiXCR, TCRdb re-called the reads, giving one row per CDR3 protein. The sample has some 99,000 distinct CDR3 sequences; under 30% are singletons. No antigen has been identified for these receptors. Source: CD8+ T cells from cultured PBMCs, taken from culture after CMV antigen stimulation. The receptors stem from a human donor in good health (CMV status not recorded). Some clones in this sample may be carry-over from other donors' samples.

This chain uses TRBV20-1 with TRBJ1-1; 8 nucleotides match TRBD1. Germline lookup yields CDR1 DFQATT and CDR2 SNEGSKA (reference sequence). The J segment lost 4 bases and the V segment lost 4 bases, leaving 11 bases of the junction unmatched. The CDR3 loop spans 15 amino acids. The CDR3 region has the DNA TGCAGTGCTAAACCGACGACAGGGGTTGCCACTGAAGCTTTCTTT. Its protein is CSAKPTTGVATEAFF.

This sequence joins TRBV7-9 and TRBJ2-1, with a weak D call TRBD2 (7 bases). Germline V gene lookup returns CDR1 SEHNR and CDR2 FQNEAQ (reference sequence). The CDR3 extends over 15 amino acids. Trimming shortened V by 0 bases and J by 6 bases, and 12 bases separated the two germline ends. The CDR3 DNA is TGTGCCAGCAGCTTAGCGGCGGGGGCCCTCAATGAGCAGTTCTTC. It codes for CASSLAAGALNEQFF.

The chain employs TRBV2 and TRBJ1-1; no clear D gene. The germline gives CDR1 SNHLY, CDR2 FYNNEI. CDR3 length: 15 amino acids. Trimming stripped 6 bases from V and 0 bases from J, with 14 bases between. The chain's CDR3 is CASRNIDPMNTEAFF. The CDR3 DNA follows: TGTGCCAGCAGAAACATAGACCCTATGAACACTGAAGCTTTCTTT.

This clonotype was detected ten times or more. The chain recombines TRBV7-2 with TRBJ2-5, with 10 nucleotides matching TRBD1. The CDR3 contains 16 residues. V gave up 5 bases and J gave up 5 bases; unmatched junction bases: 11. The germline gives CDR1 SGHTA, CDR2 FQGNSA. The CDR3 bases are TGTGCCAGCAGCCCAGCCGGGACAGGGGCATCGGAGACCCAGTACTTC. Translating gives CASSPAGTGASETQYF.

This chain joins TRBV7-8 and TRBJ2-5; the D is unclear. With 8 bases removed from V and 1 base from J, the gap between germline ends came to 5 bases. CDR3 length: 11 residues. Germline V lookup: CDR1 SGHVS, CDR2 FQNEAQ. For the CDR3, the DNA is TGTGCCAGCGGTCTCCAAGAGACCCAGTACTTC. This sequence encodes CASGLQETQYF.

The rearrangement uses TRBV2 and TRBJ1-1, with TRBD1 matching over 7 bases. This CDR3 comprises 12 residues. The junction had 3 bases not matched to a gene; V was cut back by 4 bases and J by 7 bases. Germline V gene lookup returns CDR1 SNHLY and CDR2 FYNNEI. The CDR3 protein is CASSGWDSEAFF. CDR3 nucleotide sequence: TGTGCCAGCAGTGGTTGGGACAGTGAAGCTTTCTTT.

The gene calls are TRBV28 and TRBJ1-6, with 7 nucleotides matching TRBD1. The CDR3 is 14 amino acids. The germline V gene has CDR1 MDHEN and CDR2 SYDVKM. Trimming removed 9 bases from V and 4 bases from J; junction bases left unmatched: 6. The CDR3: CASTPGQYNSPLHF. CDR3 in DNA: TGTGCCAGTACGCCGGGACAGTATAATTCACCCCTCCACTTT.

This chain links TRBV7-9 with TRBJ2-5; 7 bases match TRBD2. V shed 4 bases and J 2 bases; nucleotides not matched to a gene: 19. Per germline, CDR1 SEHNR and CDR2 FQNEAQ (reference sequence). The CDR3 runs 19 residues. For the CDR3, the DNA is TGTGCCAGCAGCTCGCCGCACCGGACCGGCGGGGGATTACAAGAGACCCAGTACTTC. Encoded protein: CASSSPHRTGGGLQETQYF.

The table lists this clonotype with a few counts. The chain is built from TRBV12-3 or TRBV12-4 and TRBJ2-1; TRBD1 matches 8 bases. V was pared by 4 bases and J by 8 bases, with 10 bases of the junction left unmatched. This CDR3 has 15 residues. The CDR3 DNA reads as TGTGCCAGCAGTTATGACAGGGGCGTGGCATATGAGCAGTTCTTC. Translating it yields CASSYDRGVAYEQFF.

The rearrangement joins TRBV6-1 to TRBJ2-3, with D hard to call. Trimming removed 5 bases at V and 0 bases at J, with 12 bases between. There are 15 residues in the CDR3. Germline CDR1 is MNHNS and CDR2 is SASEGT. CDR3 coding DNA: TGTGCCAGCAGTTACGGGTGGCGGAGCACAGATACGCAGTATTTT. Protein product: CASSYGWRSTDTQYF.

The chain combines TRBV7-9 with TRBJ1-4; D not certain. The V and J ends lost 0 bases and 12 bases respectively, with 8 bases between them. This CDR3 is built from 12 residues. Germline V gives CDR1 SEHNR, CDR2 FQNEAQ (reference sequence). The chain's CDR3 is CASSLAHDELFF. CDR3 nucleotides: TGTGCCAGCAGCTTAGCGCACGATGAACTGTTTTTT.

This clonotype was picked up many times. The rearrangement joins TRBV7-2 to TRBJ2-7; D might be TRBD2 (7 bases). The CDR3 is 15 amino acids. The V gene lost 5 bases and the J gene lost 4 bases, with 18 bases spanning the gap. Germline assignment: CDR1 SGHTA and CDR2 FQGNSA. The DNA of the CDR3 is TGTGCCAGCAGCCACCCTGGCGGGGGCGAATACGAGCAGTACTTC. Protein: CASSHPGGGEYEQYF.

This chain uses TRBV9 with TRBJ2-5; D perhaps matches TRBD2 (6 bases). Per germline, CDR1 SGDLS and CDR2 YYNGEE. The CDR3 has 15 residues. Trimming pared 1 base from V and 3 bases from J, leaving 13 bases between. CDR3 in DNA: TGTGCCAGCAGCGTATCTGGTAGCGGAGAAGAGACCCAGTACTTC. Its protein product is CASSVSGSGEETQYF.

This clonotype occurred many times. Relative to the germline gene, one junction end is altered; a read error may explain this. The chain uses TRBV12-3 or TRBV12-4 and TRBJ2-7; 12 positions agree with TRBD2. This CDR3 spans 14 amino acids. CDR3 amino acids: CASSLGTSGYEQYF. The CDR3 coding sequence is TGTGCCAGCAGCTTAGGGACTAGCGGGTACGAGCAGTACTTC.